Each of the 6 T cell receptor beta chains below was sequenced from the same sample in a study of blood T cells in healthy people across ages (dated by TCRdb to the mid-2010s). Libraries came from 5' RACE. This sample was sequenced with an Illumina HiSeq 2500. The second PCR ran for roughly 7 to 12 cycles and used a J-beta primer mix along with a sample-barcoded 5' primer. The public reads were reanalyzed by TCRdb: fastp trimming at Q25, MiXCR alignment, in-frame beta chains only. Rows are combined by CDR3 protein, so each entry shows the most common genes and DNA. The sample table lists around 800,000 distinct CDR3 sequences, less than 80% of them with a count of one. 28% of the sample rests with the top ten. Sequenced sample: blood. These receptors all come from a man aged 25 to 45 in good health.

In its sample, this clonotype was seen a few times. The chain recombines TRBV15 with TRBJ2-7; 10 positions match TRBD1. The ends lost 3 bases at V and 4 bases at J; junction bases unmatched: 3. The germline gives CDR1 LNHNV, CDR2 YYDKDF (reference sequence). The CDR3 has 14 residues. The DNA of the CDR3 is TGTGCCACCAGCAGGGCGGGACAGGGGTACGAGCAGTACTTC. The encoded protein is CATSRAGQGYEQYF.

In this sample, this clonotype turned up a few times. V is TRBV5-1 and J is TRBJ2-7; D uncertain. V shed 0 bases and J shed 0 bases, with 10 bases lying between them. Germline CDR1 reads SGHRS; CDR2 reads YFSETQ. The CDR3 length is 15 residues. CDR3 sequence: CASSLGQEPSYEQYF. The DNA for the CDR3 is TGCGCCAGCAGCTTGGGGCAGGAGCCCTCCTACGAGCAGTACTTC.

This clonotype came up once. CDR3 region: CASSPLARQSDTQYF. As DNA, the CDR3 is TGTGCCAGCTCACCACTAGCACGACAGTCAGATACGCAGTATTTT. The genes are TRBV18 and TRBJ2-3; D perhaps matches TRBD1 (5 bases). This CDR3 has 15 residues. Deletions cut 1 base from V and 4 bases from J, with 12 bases between. Germline values: CDR1 KGHSH, CDR2 LQKENI.

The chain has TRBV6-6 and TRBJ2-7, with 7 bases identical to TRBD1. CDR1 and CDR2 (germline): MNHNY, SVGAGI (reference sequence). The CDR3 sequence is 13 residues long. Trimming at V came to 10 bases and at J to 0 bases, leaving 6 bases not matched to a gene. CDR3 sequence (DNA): TGTGCCACCGTGACAGGGAGCTCCTACGAGCAGTACTTC. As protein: CATVTGSSYEQYF.

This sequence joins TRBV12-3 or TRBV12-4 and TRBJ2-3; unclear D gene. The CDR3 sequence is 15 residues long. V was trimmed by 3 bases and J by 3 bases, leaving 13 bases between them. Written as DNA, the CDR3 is TGTGCCAGCAGTTTCGGCCCCACGAAGACAGATACGCAGTATTTT. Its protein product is CASSFGPTKTDTQYF.

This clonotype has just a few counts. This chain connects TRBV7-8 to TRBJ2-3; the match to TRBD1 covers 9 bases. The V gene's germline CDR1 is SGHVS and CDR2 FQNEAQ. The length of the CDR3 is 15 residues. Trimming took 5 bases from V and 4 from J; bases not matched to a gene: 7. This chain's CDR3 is CASSQETGGPDTQYF. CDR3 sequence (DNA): TGTGCCAGCAGCCAAGAGACAGGGGGACCAGATACGCAGTATTTT.